One sample yielded the 16 T cell receptor beta chains listed below, sequenced in a study of regulatory T cells in long-lasting Graves disease. Regarding time point: persistent/refractory GD, antithyroid drugs over 5 years with positive TRAb. PBMCs provided the RNA from which the TCR library was made. Sequencing libraries for TCR beta were prepared with iRepertoire HTBI primers and Arm-PCR of CDR3 regions. TCRdb itself ran the multiplex PCR reads through MiXCR, one entry per CDR3 protein. The repertoire has about 400,000 distinct CDR3 sequences, about 20% of them found once; the top ten carry about 20%. Sequencing was performed on peripheral blood mononuclear cells (PBMCs), taken when the disease was refractory, from a patient treated with antithyroid drugs. These receptors all come from a female donor with Graves disease.

This clonotype appeared a few times. The rearrangement links TRBV6-2 or TRBV6-3 to TRBJ1-1; no definite D call. Germline CDR1 MNHEY, CDR2 SVGEGT. The length of the CDR3 is 14 residues. V lost 3 bases and J lost 1, with 9 bases in between. The CDR3 DNA is TGTGCCAGCAGTTATGGGGTTGGGAACACTGAAGCTTTCTTT. It is translated as CASSYGVGNTEAFF.

The chain employs TRBV7-9 and TRBJ2-5; maybe TRBD2 (5 bases). The CDR3 runs 14 residues. Germline V lookup: CDR1 SEHNR, CDR2 FQNEAQ (reference sequence). V shed 1 base and J shed 5 bases, with 11 bases lying between them. The CDR3 DNA reads TGTGCCAGCAGCTTAGGCCTAGCATGGGAGACCCAGTACTTC. It translates to CASSLGLAWETQYF. Combining the CDR3 with reference TRBV7-9 and TRBJ2-5 gives the whole variable domain DTGVSQNPRHKITKRGQNVTFRCDPISEHNRLYWYRQTLGQGPEFLTYFQNEAQLEKSRLLSDRFSAERPKGSFSTLEIQRTEQGDSAMYLCASSLGLAWETQYFGPGTRLLVL.

The V gene is TRBV20-1, the J gene TRBJ2-7; D unresolved. This CDR3 has 13 residues. Germline lookup yields CDR1 DFQATT and CDR2 SNEGSKA (reference sequence). V shed 4 bases and J shed 2 bases, with 12 bases lying between them. The CDR3 nucleotides are TGCAGTGCTACAAGACAAGGAGCCTACGAGCAGTACTTC. This translates into CSATRQGAYEQYF.

This clonotype occurred a few times. This chain connects TRBV9 to TRBJ2-7, with no clear D. CDR3 length: 14 residues. The V gene lost 4 bases and the J gene lost 3 bases, with 14 bases spanning the gap. Germline V CDR1 and CDR2: SGDLS, YYNGEE. In DNA, the CDR3 is TGTGCCAGCAGCCACGACTCCTCCTACTACGAGCAGTACTTC. Amino acid sequence: CASSHDSSYYEQYF.

The chain has TRBV7-9 and TRBJ2-2, with a tentative D call TRBD1 (5 bases). The ends were cut back, 5 bases at V and 1 base at J, with 8 bases in the middle. The CDR3 is made up of 14 amino acids. Looked up from germline, CDR1 is SEHNR and CDR2 is FQNEAQ (reference sequence). The CDR3 here is CASSTTGNTGELFF. As DNA, the CDR3 is TGTGCCAGCAGCACCACAGGGAACACCGGGGAGCTGTTTTTT.

This clonotype has just a few counts. The chain combines TRBV7-2 with TRBJ2-4; 13 positions match TRBD2. V lost 3 bases to trimming and J lost 7 bases; unmatched junction nucleotides: 12. There are 18 residues in the CDR3. Germline CDR1 and CDR2: SGHTA and FQGNSA. The CDR3 DNA reads TGTGCCAGCAGCTTTTCCCCGGGACTAGCGGGGAAGACGAACATTCAGTACTTC. It translates to CASSFSPGLAGKTNIQYF.

This chain joins TRBV5-1 and TRBJ2-4, with D uncertain. Germline CDR1 is SGHRS and CDR2 is YFSETQ. CDR3 size: 15 residues. The V end was cut by 4 bases, the J end by 3 bases, with 14 bases between. CDR3 DNA: TGCGCCAGCAGCGACGGAAGCTCGGGCAAAAACATTCAGTACTTC. Translation gives CASSDGSSGKNIQYF.

As concerns this clonotype: Mismatch with germline at one junction end may stem from a read error. The chain couples TRBV2 to TRBJ2-1; D is uncertain. This CDR3 region has 13 residues. From germline, CDR1 is SNHLY and CDR2 FYNNEI. The CDR3 DNA follows: TGTACCAGCAGTGTCGGCTACTACAATGAGCAGTTCTTC. This gives the protein CTSSVGYYNEQFF.

This rearrangement joins TRBV28 to TRBJ2-2; D remains unclear. This CDR3 spans 12 amino acids. V gave up 9 bases and J gave up 5 bases, with 10 bases separating them. CDR1 is MDHEN and CDR2 is SYDVKM in the germline V gene. CDR3 bases: TGTGCCAGAGACGTTTTTACCGGGGAGCTGTTTTTT. It yields the protein CARDVFTGELFF.

This clonotype was observed many times. This chain connects TRBV7-2 to TRBJ2-2; the D gene is possibly TRBD2 (5 bases). V lost 6 bases, J lost 7 bases, and 9 bases lay in between. The CDR3 consists of 12 residues. The germline V gene has CDR1 SGHTA and CDR2 FQGNSA. The CDR3 nucleotides are TGTGCCAGCAGTCTTGGACTCGGGGAGCTGTTTTTT. Translating it yields CASSLGLGELFF.

This clonotype has a handful of counts. This rearrangement joins TRBV7-9 to TRBJ1-4; 7 bases are shared with TRBD1. Germline V CDR1 and CDR2: SEHNR, FQNEAQ (reference sequence). This CDR3 has 14 residues. The J segment lost 4 bases and the V segment lost 7 bases, leaving 6 bases of the junction unmatched. The CDR3 region is CASTRDSRNEKLFF. CDR3 DNA sequence: TGTGCCAGCACCCGGGACAGTCGTAATGAAAAACTGTTTTTT.

The chain couples TRBV5-4 to TRBJ2-7; D remains ambiguous. Trimming stripped 3 bases from V and 0 bases from J, with 10 bases between. Germline CDR1 and CDR2: SGHNT and YYREEE (reference sequence). This CDR3 spans 14 amino acids. DNA for the CDR3: TGTGCCAGCAGCTCCCTGACGGGCTCCTACGAGCAGTACTTC. Translated, it gives CASSSLTGSYEQYF.

This clonotype was seen ten or more times. In DNA, the CDR3 is TGTGCCAGCAGTCTAGGGACAGGGACTGAAGCTTTCTTT. Translation gives CASSLGTGTEAFF. The rearrangement links TRBV27 to TRBJ1-1; 9 bases map to TRBD1. Germline V gene sequence: CDR1 MNHEY, CDR2 SMNVEV (reference sequence). V was pared by 5 bases and J by 5 bases, with 3 bases of the junction left unmatched. The CDR3 totals 13 residues.

The V call is TRBV7-9, the J call TRBJ1-1; TRBD1 aligns across 8 bases. This CDR3 contains 14 residues. In germline, CDR1 is SEHNR, CDR2 FQNEAQ (reference sequence). With 6 bases clipped from V and 0 bases from J, the junction kept 3 bases outside the gene matches. CDR3 in DNA: TGTGCCAGCAGTAACAGGGGGATGAACACTGAAGCTTTCTTT. Translation: CASSNRGMNTEAFF.

This CDR3 reads CASNRDRAHEQYF. CDR3 DNA sequence: TGTGCCAGCAACCGGGACAGGGCCCACGAGCAGTACTTC. The chain employs TRBV10-3 and TRBJ2-7; 9 bases are shared with TRBD1. Per germline, CDR1 ENHRY and CDR2 SYGVKD. V shed 10 bases, J shed 5 bases, and the junction held 9 bases outside the gene matches. The CDR3 has 13 residues.

This clonotype has only a few counts. The chain couples TRBV2 to TRBJ2-7; TRBD2 agrees at 8 bases. CDR1 is SNHLY and CDR2 is FYNNEI in the germline V gene. CDR3 length: 17 residues. V lost 7 bases to trimming and J lost 5 bases; unmatched junction nucleotides: 19. The CDR3 region is CASTSGGPVHPLNEQYF. CDR3 nucleotide sequence: TGTGCCAGCACCTCGGGGGGGCCCGTGCACCCCCTTAACGAGCAGTACTTC.